Below, 30 T cell receptor beta chains from the same sample are listed, as sequenced in a study of regulatory T cells in long-lasting Graves disease. TCR beta libraries were built with iRepertoire HTBI primers and Arm-PCR of CDR3 regions. One entry per CDR3 protein results from TCRdb running MiXCR on the multiplex PCR reads. The sample contains approximately 470,000 distinct CDR3 sequences, about 16% of which appear only once. As for time point: newly diagnosed GD, antithyroid drugs for less than 3 months. Generation of the TCR library employed RNA extracted from PBMCs. In addition, the sample was reused for a study of T cells in Graves' hyperthyroidism and ophthalmopathy.

Sequenced here: peripheral blood mononuclear cells (PBMCs), sampled at new diagnosis, from a patient treated with antithyroid drugs. These receptors came from a middle-aged man with Graves disease.

This chain links TRBV12-3 or TRBV12-4 with TRBJ1-5; D remains unclear. The CDR3 has 12 amino acids. The germline V and J ends were trimmed by 6 bases and 10 bases, with 13 bases remaining between them. The CDR3 nucleotides read TGTGCCAGCAGCCTAGAGGTCGGACCCCAGCATTTT. It yields the protein CASSLEVGPQHF.

This clonotype was counted between two and nine times. The V call is TRBV15, the J call TRBJ2-1, with D tentatively TRBD1 (6 bases). Germline V gene data show CDR1 as LNHNV and CDR2 as YYDKDF (reference sequence). Deletions cut 1 base from V and 12 bases from J, with 13 bases between. This CDR3 is built from 13 residues. Here the CDR3 reads CATSRGSGTRQFF. The CDR3 region has the DNA TGTGCCACCAGCAGAGGTTCCGGGACAAGGCAGTTCTTC. Combining the CDR3 with reference TRBV15 and TRBJ2-1 gives the whole variable domain DAMVIQNPRYQVTQFGKPVTLSCSQTLNHNVMYWYQQKSSQAPKLLFHYYDKDFNNEADTPDNFQSRRPNTSFCFLDIRSPGLGDTAMYLCATSRGSGTRQFFGPGTRLTVL.

The chain joins TRBV11-2 to TRBJ2-3, with 14 bases matching TRBD2. The V gene end was trimmed by 1 base and the J gene end by 0 bases; junction bases not matched to a gene: 6. Germline CDR1 and CDR2: SGHAT and FQNNGV. CDR3 size: 19 residues. The CDR3 is CASSLGGLAGAPSTDTQYF. Written as DNA, the CDR3 is TGTGCCAGCAGCTTAGGGGGACTAGCGGGAGCCCCAAGCACAGATACGCAGTATTTT. Drawing the rest from reference TRBV11-2 and TRBJ2-3, the complete variable domain is EAGVAQSPRYKIIEKRQSVAFWCNPISGHATLYWYQQILGQGPKLLIQFQNNGVVDDSQLPKDRFSAERLKGVDSTLKIQPAKLEDSAVYLCASSLGGLAGAPSTDTQYFGPGTRLTVL.

This clonotype was seen at least ten times. The chain recombines TRBV20-1 with TRBJ2-1; no firm D call. Germline assignment: CDR1 DFQATT and CDR2 SNEGSKA (reference sequence). The CDR3 loop spans 11 amino acids. V lost 6 bases to trimming and J lost 8 bases, with 11 bases between them. The CDR3 nucleotides read TGCAGTGCCGTTCTAAGGGATGAGCAGTTCTTC. It encodes CSAVLRDEQFF.

The chain links TRBV29-1 to TRBJ2-3; perhaps TRBD2 as D (5 bases). Looked up from germline, CDR1 is SQVTM and CDR2 is ANQGSEA. V gave up 2 bases and J gave up 4 bases, with 7 bases separating them. The CDR3 extends over 12 amino acids. CDR3 region: CSVESGADTQYF. In nucleotides, the CDR3 is TGCAGCGTTGAATCCGGGGCAGATACGCAGTATTTT.

This clonotype occurred many times. The chain combines TRBV20-1 with TRBJ2-3; D is possibly TRBD2 (6 bases). Germline V CDR1 and CDR2: DFQATT, SNEGSKA (reference sequence). V was cut by 4 bases and J by 5 bases, with 13 bases left in between. The CDR3 has 13 amino acids. The CDR3 DNA follows: TGCAGTGCTACGGGAGATGAGGGAGATACGCAGTATTTT. Translating it yields CSATGDEGDTQYF.

Ten or more counts support this clonotype. The J gene is TRBJ2-1, the V gene TRBV6-2 or TRBV6-3, with 10 bases matching TRBD2. The length of the CDR3 is 15 residues. Trimming cost V 4 bases and J 2 bases; bases outside gene matches: 2. CDR1 MNHEY and CDR2 SVGEGT come from the germline V gene. CDR3 bases: TGTGCCAGCAGTTGGACTAGCGGTGCCTACAATGAGCAGTTCTTC. It yields the protein CASSWTSGAYNEQFF.

This clonotype occurred many times. The rearrangement uses TRBV11-1 and TRBJ2-7, with a possible D match to TRBD1 (5 bases). Germline CDR1 SGHAT, CDR2 FQDESV (reference sequence). The V gene lost 5 bases and the J gene lost 2 bases, with 13 bases spanning the gap. The CDR3 length is 14 residues. CDR3: CASSRQTQTYEQYF. The CDR3 DNA reads as TGTGCCAGCAGCAGACAGACACAAACCTACGAGCAGTACTTC.

This clonotype has a count of ten or more. V gene TRBV20-1 combines with J gene TRBJ2-1; 7 nucleotides align to TRBD2. The CDR3 is 13 amino acids. J lost 7 bases, V lost 3 bases, and 6 bases had no gene match. Per germline, CDR1 DFQATT and CDR2 SNEGSKA (reference sequence). In DNA form, the CDR3 reads TGCAGTGCTAGCGGGAGGAAAGAGAATGAGCAGTTCTTC. As protein: CSASGRKENEQFF.

This clonotype was picked up many times. The V call is TRBV28, the J call TRBJ2-1; 8 bases are a match to TRBD2. This CDR3 comprises 16 residues. With 5 bases clipped from V and 7 bases from J, the junction kept 13 bases outside the gene matches. Germline V gene lookup returns CDR1 MDHEN and CDR2 SYDVKM. The CDR3 loop is CASSPPGLERLNEQFF. DNA of the CDR3: TGTGCCAGCAGTCCTCCGGGACTAGAAAGGTTGAATGAGCAGTTCTTC.

This clonotype was detected many times. The chain couples TRBV2 to TRBJ2-6, with a weak D call TRBD1 (5 bases). CDR3 length: 17 amino acids. With 5 bases removed from V and 0 bases from J, the gap between germline ends came to 14 bases. In germline, CDR1 is SNHLY, CDR2 FYNNEI. In DNA form, the CDR3 reads TGTGCCAGCAGTTACAGGCGATCCCTCTCTGGGGCCAACGTCCTGACTTTC. Translated, it gives CASSYRRSLSGANVLTF.

This clonotype was seen repeatedly, ten times or more. The chain employs TRBV11-2 and TRBJ1-5, with no clear D. From germline, CDR1 is SGHAT and CDR2 FQNNGV. Trimming removed 5 bases at V and 2 bases at J, with 10 bases between. The CDR3 covers 14 residues. CDR3 region: CASSLHSGNQPQHF. For the CDR3, the DNA is TGTGCCAGCAGCCTACATTCAGGCAATCAGCCCCAGCATTTT.

Only a few counts were recorded for this clonotype. The chain has TRBV28 and TRBJ1-2, with D possibly matching TRBD1 (5 bases). V lost 5 bases, J lost 4 bases, and 11 bases lay in between. This CDR3 has 13 amino acids. Germline loops: CDR1 MDHEN, CDR2 SYDVKM. This chain's CDR3 is CASSPPDTYGYTF. CDR3 nucleotides: TGTGCCAGCAGTCCCCCGGACACCTATGGCTACACCTTC.

The chain joins TRBV3-1 to TRBJ2-3, with TRBD2 matching over 10 bases. The V segment lost 5 bases and the J segment 7 bases; nucleotides outside the gene matches: 9. Germline-derived CDR1 and CDR2 are LGHDT and YNNKEL (reference sequence). The CDR3 has 15 residues. The CDR3 DNA reads TGTGCCAGCAGCAGCCAGCGGGAGGGCGGCTATACGCAGTATTTT. It specifies CASSSQREGGYTQYF.

The CDR3 DNA reads TGTGCCAGCAGCTTGTCAATGCCTAATGGGGAAGCTTTCTTT. This encodes CASSLSMPNGEAFF. The chain is built from TRBV5-5 and TRBJ1-1; no clear D gene. Germline lookup yields CDR1 SGHKS and CDR2 YYEKEE (reference sequence). Trimming pared 1 base from V and 8 bases from J, leaving 15 bases between. The CDR3 contains 14 residues.

There are many counts of this clonotype. V usage is TRBV20-1 and J usage is TRBJ2-3; D gene uncertain. V was pared by 0 bases and J by 0 bases, with 13 bases between. Germline V gene data show CDR1 as DFQATT and CDR2 as SNEGSKA (reference sequence). The CDR3 totals 16 residues. CDR3 protein: CSARDPKGTSTDTQYF. The CDR3 coding sequence is TGCAGTGCTAGAGATCCCAAGGGAACTAGCACAGATACGCAGTATTTT.

In its sample, this clonotype was seen many times. The chain couples TRBV11-2 to TRBJ2-1; 8 nucleotides line up with TRBD2. This CDR3 comprises 18 residues. Germline CDR1 and CDR2: SGHAT and FQNNGV. J gave up 3 bases and V 5 bases, and 15 bases lay outside the gene matches. CDR3 nucleotides: TGTGCCAGCAGCAACAGATTGGGCGGGAGGCACCTCTACAATGAGCAGTTCTTC. Translating gives CASSNRLGGRHLYNEQFF.

The chain is built from TRBV4-1 and TRBJ2-3; D is unclear. Germline V lookup: CDR1 MGHRA, CDR2 YSYEKL. The CDR3 has 17 amino acids. V was pared by 0 bases and J by 2 bases, with 15 bases between. The chain's CDR3 is CASSQDGRYPVTDTQYF. The CDR3 nucleotides are TGCGCCAGCAGCCAAGACGGGCGTTACCCGGTCACAGATACGCAGTATTTT.

At least ten counts were recorded for this clonotype. The chain employs TRBV5-1 and TRBJ2-7, with 8 nucleotides matching TRBD2. With V trimmed by 1 base and J by 4 bases, 4 bases remained unmatched. This CDR3 is built from 14 residues. Per germline, CDR1 SGHRS and CDR2 YFSETQ. As DNA, the CDR3 is TGCGCCAGCAGCTTGTCGGGAGGGGCGTACGAGCAGTACTTC. Translated: CASSLSGGAYEQYF. The variable domain in full, with the rest retrieved from reference TRBV5-1 and TRBJ2-7, is KAGVTQTPRYLIKTRGQQVTLSCSPISGHRSVSWYQQTPGQGLQFLFEYFSETQRNKGNFPGRFSGRQFSNSRSEMNVSTLELGDSALYLCASSLSGGAYEQYFGPGTRLTVT.

This clonotype was found many times. This chain uses TRBV7-9 with TRBJ2-1; 13 bases agree with TRBD2. The CDR3 extends over 17 amino acids. The V and J ends lost 1 base and 2 bases, in that order; junction bases with no gene match: 2. CDR1 SEHNR and CDR2 FQNEAQ come from the germline V gene (reference sequence). The CDR3 spells CASSLGGLAGTYNEQFF. CDR3 bases: TGTGCCAGCAGCTTAGGGGGACTAGCGGGAACCTACAATGAGCAGTTCTTC.

This clonotype was seen repeatedly, ten times or more. The CDR3 DNA is TGTGCCAGCAGCTTAGTGGGTCTAGCGGGAGGGTCAAAGTTCTTC. Its protein is CASSLVGLAGGSKFF. V is TRBV11-2 and J is TRBJ2-1; 12 nucleotides align to TRBD2. This CDR3 spans 15 amino acids. The V gene end was trimmed by 1 base and the J gene end by 14 bases; junction bases not matched to a gene: 9. Germline lookup yields CDR1 SGHAT and CDR2 FQNNGV.

Concerning this clonotype: The CDR3 end shows no conserved phenylalanine or tryptophan, and so a read error is likely. The chain has TRBV6-2 or TRBV6-3 and TRBJ1-1; a possible D gene is TRBD1 (5 bases). Germline CDR1 and CDR2: MNHEY and SVGEGT. The length of the CDR3 is 10 residues. The V gene lost 11 bases and the J gene lost 5 bases, with 9 bases spanning the gap. CDR3 amino acids: CAPGQTEAFL. In DNA, the CDR3 is TGTGCCCCAGGGCAGACTGAAGCTTTCCTT.

The chain recombines TRBV4-2 with TRBJ2-2, with D possibly matching TRBD2 (5 bases). Trimming shortened V by 0 bases and J by 6 bases, and 8 bases separated the two germline ends. CDR3 size: 14 residues. Germline V gene data show CDR1 as LGHNA and CDR2 as YNFKEQ. The CDR3 DNA follows: TGTGCCAGCAGCCAAGATAGGCGGGCCGGGGAGCTGTTTTTT. This encodes CASSQDRRAGELFF.

This clonotype was seen at least ten times. The rearrangement links TRBV27 to TRBJ2-7; no definite D call. CDR3 length equals 13 residues. Between the trimmed V and J ends, which lost 3 bases and 0 bases, there was a span of 6 bases. CDR1 and CDR2 from the germline V gene are MNHEY and SMNVEV (reference sequence). The CDR3 bases are TGTGCCAGCAGTTTGACGGTCTCCTACGAGCAGTACTTC. Protein: CASSLTVSYEQYF.

In this sample, this clonotype turned up once. The V gene is TRBV5-1, the J gene TRBJ1-3, with a weak D call TRBD1 (5 bases). CDR1 and CDR2 from the germline V gene are SGHRS and YFSETQ. Trimming shortened V by 1 base and J by 6 bases, and 8 bases separated the two germline ends. This CDR3 is 13 amino acids long. The CDR3 region is CASSLQGSNTIYF. Written as DNA, the CDR3 is TGCGCCAGCAGCTTGCAGGGCTCAAACACCATATATTTT.

The V call is TRBV19, the J call TRBJ1-1, with D possibly matching TRBD1 (5 bases). V lost 1 base, J lost 3 bases, and 12 bases lay in between. Germline CDR1 reads LNHDA; CDR2 reads SQIVND (reference sequence). The CDR3 is 15 amino acids. CDR3 coding DNA: TGTGCCAGTAGTATAGGATTCGTAGGGGACACTGAAGCTTTCTTT. It specifies CASSIGFVGDTEAFF.

In its sample, this clonotype was seen many times. V gene TRBV28 combines with J gene TRBJ2-1; TRBD1 might be the D (6 bases). V lost 6 bases and J lost 5, with 11 bases in between. CDR1 is MDHEN, CDR2 SYDVKM, per germline. The CDR3 extends over 13 amino acids. The CDR3 coding sequence is TGTGCCAGCAGGCCAGGGGCAAACAATGAGCAGTTCTTC. Its protein product is CASRPGANNEQFF.

This clonotype was found many times. CDR3 sequence (DNA): TGTGCCAGCAGTGCTGGGACACTATATAATTCACCCCTCCACTTT. Translating it yields CASSAGTLYNSPLHF. This chain joins TRBV12-3 or TRBV12-4 and TRBJ1-6; TRBD1 is a possible D gene (6 bases). This CDR3 has 15 residues. Trimming stripped 5 bases from V and 4 bases from J, with 12 bases between.

Worth noting for this clonotype: A much larger clone sits a single nucleotide away, making a read error possible. Because it lacks the conserved phenylalanine or tryptophan at the end, this CDR3 is likely a read error. This chain joins TRBV5-4 and TRBJ1-4; D unclear. The germline gives CDR1 SGHNT, CDR2 YYREEE (reference sequence). The CDR3 length is 14 residues. The ends were cut back, 4 bases at V and 4 bases at J, with 11 bases in the middle. CDR3 bases: TGTGCCAGCAGCGAGGGAGGACTTAATGAAAAACTGTTTTCT. Amino acid sequence: CASSEGGLNEKLFS.

This clonotype was seen more than once but under ten times. A much larger clone differs from this one at a single base, so this may be a read error. The gene calls are TRBV5-1 and TRBJ1-1; D unclear. CDR1 is SGHRS, CDR2 YFSETQ, per germline. This CDR3 is 13 amino acids long. CDR3: CVSSLEPYTEAFF. The DNA for the CDR3 is TGCGTCAGCAGCTTGGAACCGTACACTGAAGCTTTCTTT.